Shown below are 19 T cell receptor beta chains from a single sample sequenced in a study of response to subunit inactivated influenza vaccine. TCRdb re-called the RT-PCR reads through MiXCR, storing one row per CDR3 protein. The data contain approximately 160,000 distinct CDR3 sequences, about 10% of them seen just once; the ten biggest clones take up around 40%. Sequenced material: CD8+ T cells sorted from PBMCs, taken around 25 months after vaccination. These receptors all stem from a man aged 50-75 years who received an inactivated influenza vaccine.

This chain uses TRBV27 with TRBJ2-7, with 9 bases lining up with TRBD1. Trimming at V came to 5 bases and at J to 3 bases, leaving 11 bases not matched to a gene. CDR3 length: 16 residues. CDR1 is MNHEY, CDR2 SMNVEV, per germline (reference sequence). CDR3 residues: CASSPIMDRGSYEQYF. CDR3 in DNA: TGTGCCAGCAGTCCCATAATGGACAGGGGTAGCTACGAGCAGTACTTC.

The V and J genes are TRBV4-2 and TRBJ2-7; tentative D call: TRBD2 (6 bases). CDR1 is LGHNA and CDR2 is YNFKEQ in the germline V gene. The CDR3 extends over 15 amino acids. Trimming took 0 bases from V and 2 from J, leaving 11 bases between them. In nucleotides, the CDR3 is TGTGCCAGCAGCCAAGATGGCGGGACGGCCTACGAGCAGTACTTC. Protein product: CASSQDGGTAYEQYF.

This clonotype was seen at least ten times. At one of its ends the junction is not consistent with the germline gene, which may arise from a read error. The CDR3 is CASSPYTGELFF. The CDR3 DNA reads as TGCGCCAGCAGCCCATACACCGGGGAGCTGTTTTTT. The chain has TRBV27 and TRBJ2-2; D is undetermined. Germline V CDR1 and CDR2: MNHEY, SMNVEV (reference sequence). This CDR3 is 12 amino acids long.

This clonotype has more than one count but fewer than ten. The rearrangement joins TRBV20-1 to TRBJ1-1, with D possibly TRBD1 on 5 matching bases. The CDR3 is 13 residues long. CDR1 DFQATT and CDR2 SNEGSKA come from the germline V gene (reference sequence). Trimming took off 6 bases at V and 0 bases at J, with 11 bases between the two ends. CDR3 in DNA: TGCAGTGCAGGGGCAGGAATGAACACTGAAGCTTTCTTT. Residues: CSAGAGMNTEAFF.

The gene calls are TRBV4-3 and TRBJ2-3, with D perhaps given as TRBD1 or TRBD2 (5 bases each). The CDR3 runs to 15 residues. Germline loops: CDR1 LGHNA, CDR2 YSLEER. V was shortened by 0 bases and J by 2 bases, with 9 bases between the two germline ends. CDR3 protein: CASSQDPGPTDTQYF. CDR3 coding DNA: TGCGCCAGCAGCCAAGATCCGGGGCCCACAGATACGCAGTATTTT.

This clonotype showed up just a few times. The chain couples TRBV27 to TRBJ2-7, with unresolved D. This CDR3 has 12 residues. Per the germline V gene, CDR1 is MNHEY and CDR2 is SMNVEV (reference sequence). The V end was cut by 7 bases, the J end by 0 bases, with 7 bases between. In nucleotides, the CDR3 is TGTGCCAGCACATTGAGCTCCTACGAGCAGTACTTC. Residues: CASTLSSYEQYF.

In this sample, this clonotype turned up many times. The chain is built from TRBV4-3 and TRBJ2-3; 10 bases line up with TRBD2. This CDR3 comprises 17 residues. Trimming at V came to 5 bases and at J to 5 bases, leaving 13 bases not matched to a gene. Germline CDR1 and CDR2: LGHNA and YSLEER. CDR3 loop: CASSYSYTSGAGDTQYF. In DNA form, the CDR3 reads TGCGCCAGCAGCTACTCCTACACTAGCGGGGCGGGAGATACGCAGTATTTT.

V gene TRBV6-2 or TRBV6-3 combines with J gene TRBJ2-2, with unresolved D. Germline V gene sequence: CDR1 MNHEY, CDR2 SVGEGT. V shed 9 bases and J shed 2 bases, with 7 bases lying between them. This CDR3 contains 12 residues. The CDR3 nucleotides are TGTGCCAGTAAAATAAACACCGGGGAGCTGTTTTTT. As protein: CASKINTGELFF.

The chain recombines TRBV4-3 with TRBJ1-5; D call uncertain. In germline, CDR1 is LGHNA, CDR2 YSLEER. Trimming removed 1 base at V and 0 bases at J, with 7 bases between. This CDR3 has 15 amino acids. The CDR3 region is CASSQVWGSNQPQHF. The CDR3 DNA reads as TGCGCCAGCAGCCAAGTTTGGGGTAGCAATCAGCCCCAGCATTTT.

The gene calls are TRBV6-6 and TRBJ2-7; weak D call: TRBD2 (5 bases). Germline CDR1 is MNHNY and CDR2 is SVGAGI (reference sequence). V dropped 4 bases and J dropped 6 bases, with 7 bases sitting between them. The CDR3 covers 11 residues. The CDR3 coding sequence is TGTGCCAGCAGTTCCGAGGGCGAGCAGTACTTC. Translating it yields CASSSEGEQYF.

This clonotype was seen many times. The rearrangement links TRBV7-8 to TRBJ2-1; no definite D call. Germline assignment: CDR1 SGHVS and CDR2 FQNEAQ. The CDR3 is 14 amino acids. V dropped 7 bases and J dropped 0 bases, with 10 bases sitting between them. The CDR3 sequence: CASTPLSSYNEQFF. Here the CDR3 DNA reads TGTGCCAGCACCCCGCTTAGCTCCTACAATGAGCAGTTCTTC. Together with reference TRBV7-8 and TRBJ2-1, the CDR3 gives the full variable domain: GAGVSQSPRYKVAKRGQDVALRCDPISGHVSLFWYQQALGQGPEFLTYFQNEAQLDKSGLPSDRFFAERPEGSVSTLKIQRTQQEDSAVYLCASTPLSSYNEQFFGPGTRLTVL.

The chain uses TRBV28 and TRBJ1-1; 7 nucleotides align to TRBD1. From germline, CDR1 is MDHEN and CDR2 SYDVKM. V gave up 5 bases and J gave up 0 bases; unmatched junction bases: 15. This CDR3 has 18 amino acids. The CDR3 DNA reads TGTGCCAGCAGTCAAGGGGGGTGGGCGGGACAGATGAACACTGAAGCTTTCTTT. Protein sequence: CASSQGGWAGQMNTEAFF.

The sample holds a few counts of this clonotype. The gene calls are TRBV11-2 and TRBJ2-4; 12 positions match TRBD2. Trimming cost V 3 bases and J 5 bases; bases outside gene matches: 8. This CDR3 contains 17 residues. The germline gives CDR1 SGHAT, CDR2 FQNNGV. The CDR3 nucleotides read TGTGCCAGCAGCTTCGACGGGACTAGCGGGTTGGAAAACATTCAGTACTTC. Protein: CASSFDGTSGLENIQYF. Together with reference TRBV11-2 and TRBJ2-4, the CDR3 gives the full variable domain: EAGVAQSPRYKIIEKRQSVAFWCNPISGHATLYWYQQILGQGPKLLIQFQNNGVVDDSQLPKDRFSAERLKGVDSTLKIQPAKLEDSAVYLCASSFDGTSGLENIQYFGAGTRLSVL.

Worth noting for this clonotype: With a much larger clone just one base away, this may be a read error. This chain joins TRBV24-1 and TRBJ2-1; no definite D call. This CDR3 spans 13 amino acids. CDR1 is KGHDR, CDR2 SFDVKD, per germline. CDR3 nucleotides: TGTGCCATCAGTGATTTTTCCAACGGTGAGCAGTTCTTC. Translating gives CAISDFSNGEQFF.

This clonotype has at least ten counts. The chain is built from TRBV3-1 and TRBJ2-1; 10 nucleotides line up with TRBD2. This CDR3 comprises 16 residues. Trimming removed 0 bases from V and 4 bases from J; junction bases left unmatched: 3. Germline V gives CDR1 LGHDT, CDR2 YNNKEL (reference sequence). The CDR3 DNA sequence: TGTGCCAGCAGCCAAGATCTAGCGGGGGCGTACAATGAGCAGTTCTTC. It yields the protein CASSQDLAGAYNEQFF.

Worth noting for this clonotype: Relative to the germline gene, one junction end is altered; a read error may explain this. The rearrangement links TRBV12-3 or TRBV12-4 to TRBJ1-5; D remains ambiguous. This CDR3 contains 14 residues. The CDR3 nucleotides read TGTGCCAGCAAGAGGACGGCTAGCAATCATCCCCAGCATTTT. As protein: CASKRTASNHPQHF.

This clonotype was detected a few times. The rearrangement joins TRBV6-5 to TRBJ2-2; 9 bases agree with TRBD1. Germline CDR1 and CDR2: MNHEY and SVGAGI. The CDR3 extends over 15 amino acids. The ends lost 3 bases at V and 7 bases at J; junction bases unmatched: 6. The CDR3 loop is CASSYYRGLDGELFF. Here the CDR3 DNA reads TGTGCCAGCAGTTATTACAGGGGGCTGGACGGGGAGCTGTTTTTT.

The chain's CDR3 is CASSFEGWRSDTQYF. DNA of the CDR3: TGTGCCAGCAGTTTTGAGGGGTGGAGATCGGATACGCAGTATTTT. The V call is TRBV28, the J call TRBJ2-3, with D tentatively TRBD1 or TRBD2 (5 bases each). V was shortened by 3 bases and J by 6 bases, with 16 bases between the two germline ends. The CDR3 totals 15 residues. Germline V gives CDR1 MDHEN, CDR2 SYDVKM.

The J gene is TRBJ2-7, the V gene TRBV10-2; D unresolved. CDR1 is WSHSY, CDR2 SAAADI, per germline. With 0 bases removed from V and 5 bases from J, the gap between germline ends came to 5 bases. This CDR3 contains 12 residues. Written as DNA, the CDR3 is TGCGCCAGCAGTGAGTCGCGGCACGAGCAGTACTTC. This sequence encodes CASSESRHEQYF.